This section outlines one T cell receptor (beta chain) sequence together with its context. The sample is drawn from a study of lymphopenia after photon versus proton radiotherapy. The assay was immunoSEQ multiplex PCR, and TCRdb's table has in-frame clones only and misses some. The sample has over 40,000 clones; around 90% are singletons. The sequencing here drew on peripheral blood, taken from a patient treated with photon-based radiotherapy. The sequence was collected from a woman aged 35 to 49 with cholangiocarcinoma.

CDR3 protein: CASSLRQGINGNTIYF. As DNA, the CDR3 is TGTGCCAGCAGCCTCCGACAGGGGATAAATGGAAACACCATATATTTT. V is TRBV7-2 and J is TRBJ1-3, with 8 bases identical to TRBD1. The V gene's germline CDR1 is SGHTA and CDR2 FQGNSA. J lost 3 bases, V lost 5 bases, and 9 bases had no gene match. The CDR3 spans 16 residues.